The TCR beta chain described here comes from a study of cytomegalovirus exposure and HLA in healthy donors. Study conclusions and caveats: Researchers counted 164 TCR beta chains as cytomegalovirus-associated. According to a subsequent analysis, TCR clusters from the first cohort were inclined to appear together in the 110 or so validation repertoires.

The table came from immunoSEQ multiplex PCR; TCRdb's copy has only in-frame clones and leaves some out. This sample yields about 69,000 clones, of which approximately 94% are seen a single time; about 0.93% belongs to the top ten. Remarks on this clone: Its antigen is not identified.

The CDR3 extends over 12 amino acids. V shed 5 bases and J shed 0 bases, with 4 bases lying between them. CDR1 and CDR2 (germline): LGHNT, FRNRAP. The specimen sequenced was PBMCs. The TCR originated in a woman younger than 35 in good health and CMV-seronegative. This sequence joins TRBV12-5 and TRBJ2-5, with unresolved D. CDR3 amino acids: CASGRYQETQYF. In DNA form, the CDR3 reads TGTGCTAGTGGTCGGTACCAAGAGACCCAGTACTTC.